This T cell receptor beta chain was captured by sequencing in a study of cytomegalovirus exposure and HLA in healthy donors. V was pared by 1 base and J by 11 bases, with 6 bases of the junction left unmatched. CDR1 and CDR2 (germline): GTSNPN, SVGIG (reference sequence). The CDR3 has 12 amino acids. Primers: 60 Vbeta forward and 13 Jbeta reverse. Using immunoSEQ multiplex PCR, the repertoire was profiled, and TCRdb retains in-frame clones only, with some absent. The table records some 30,000 clones, 40% to 50% of them present only once. Regarding this clone: Its antigen is unidentified.

Study-wide results and limits: More clonal expansion characterized HLA-associated TCR beta chains than equally common others in a later analysis. A later analysis revealed that TCR association rates differed between HLA loci, peaking at DRB1 and bottoming out at HLA-C.

The source is a woman aged 50 to 60 in good health and CMV-seronegative. V is TRBV30 and J is TRBJ2-3, with TRBD2 matching over 7 bases. The specimen sequenced was PBMCs. CDR3 DNA sequence: TGTGCCTGGAGTGCAACTAGCGCCGAGCAGTATTTT. Protein product: CAWSATSAEQYF.